This TCR beta chain was sequenced during a study of tissue T cells after allogeneic stem cell transplantation (dated by TCRdb to between 2021 and 2024). For context, the study as a whole: The study profiled TCR beta repertoires across many tissues from research autopsies of patients with and without GVHD, plus mouse models of GVHD. On the human side, the study was prospective and observational, with no blinding or randomization.

Before genomic DNA isolation with the DNeasy Blood & Tissue Kit, mouse tissues were minced with razor blades in buffered saline. The library was made by the immunoSEQ multiplex PCR assay. TCRbeta CDR3 sequencing was done by Adaptive Biotechnologies at survey depth, reporting CDR3 sequences, V/J genes, productive frequency and template counts. TCR beta CDR3 regions were amplified from genomic DNA instead of RNA. Per the original workflow: Jensen-Shannon divergence served to quantify pairwise repertoire overlap between tissues, with 0 meaning identical and 1 meaning complete divergence. Based on pairwise JSD values, tissues were grouped by single-linkage agglomerative hierarchical clustering, and the results were shown as dendrograms. GLIPH2 was applied to all patient samples using simulation_depth 1000, kmer_min_depth 3, and cdr3_length_cutoff 8, and only groups with more than two unique CDR3s were retained. A standardized tissue-overlap score was calculated by extrapolating Jaccard GLIPH-group overlap across patients to a standard repertoire size of 1000 clones. Linear mixed-effect models, with tissue as a fixed effect and individual as a random effect, were used to test how diversity related to clinical or experimental variables. TCRdb took over this immuneACCESS table, retaining in-frame rearrangements with V and J assigned. Such tables are incomplete; in checked studies, under half of the missing clones stem from an unresolved V gene, and the remainder is unexplained. V and J calls and clone size come straight from that table; D and trimming were deduced from the DNA. This sample gives around 17,000 clones in total; just over 70% of them show up just once. The leading ten clones occupy 0.85% to 0.95% of the sample.

About this clone itself: Its binding antigen is unknown. As a mouse receptor, it takes its gene names and germline sequences from the mouse. The same CDR3 can be traced to other DNA sequences in this sample.

On the study overall, not on this receptor specifically: Which tissue TCRs were alloreactive or antigen-specific was not determined in the study, and some clones might have been persisting host cells. Few T cell clones were found to be shared across patients, but shared repertoire signatures across patients were revealed in a tissue-specific fashion by motif-based clustering. Within patients, how anatomically similar the tissues were was a key factor in shaping TCR repertoire composition, regardless of disease or transplant status. The patient cohort was small and clinically heterogeneous, and sampling depth was acknowledged as a limitation. In both patients and mice, only a limited portion of the TCR repertoire detected in tissues was captured by blood and spleen T cells.

This receptor was taken from a female BALB/c mouse in good health. Mice in this strain carry MHC haplotype H2-d. Sequences were obtained from spleen.

CDR3 DNA, as far as it was read: TGTGCCAGCAGTATCTCAGGCTATGAACAGTAC. This is translated as CASSISGYEQY. The full CDR3 protein reads CASSISGYEQYF. Recombination joined TRBV19 with TRBJ2-7; confidence is insufficient to name the D gene. From the germline J gene comes the end of the CDR3, since the read stops 1 residue before it. The CDR3 starts with the cysteine, ends with the phenylalanine, and has 12 residues. The CDR3 was read in part: 33 bases, with the frame set at base 1. Reading the germline V gene (reference sequence) gives CDR1 FNHDT and CDR2 SITEND. The trim is 2 bases for V and 3 bases for J, with a gap of 6 bases between the germline ends.